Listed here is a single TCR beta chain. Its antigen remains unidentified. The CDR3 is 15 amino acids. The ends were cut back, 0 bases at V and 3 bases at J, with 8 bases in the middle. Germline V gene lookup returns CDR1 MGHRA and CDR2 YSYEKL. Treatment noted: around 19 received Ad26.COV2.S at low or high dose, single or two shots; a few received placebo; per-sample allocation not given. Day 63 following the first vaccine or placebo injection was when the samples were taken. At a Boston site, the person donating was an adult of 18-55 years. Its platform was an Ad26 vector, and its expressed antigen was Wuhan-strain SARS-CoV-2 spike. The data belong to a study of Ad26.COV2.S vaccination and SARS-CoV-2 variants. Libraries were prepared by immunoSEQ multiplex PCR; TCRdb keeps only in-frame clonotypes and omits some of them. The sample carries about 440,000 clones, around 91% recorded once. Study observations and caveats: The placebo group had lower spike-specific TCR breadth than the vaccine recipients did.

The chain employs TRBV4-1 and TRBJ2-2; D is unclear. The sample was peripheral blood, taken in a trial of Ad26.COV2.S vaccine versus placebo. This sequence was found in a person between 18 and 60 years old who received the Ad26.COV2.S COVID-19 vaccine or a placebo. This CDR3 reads CASSQEAIYTGELFF. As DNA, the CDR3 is TGCGCCAGCAGCCAAGAAGCCATCTACACCGGGGAGCTGTTTTTT.